The rows below give T cell receptor beta chains drawn from one sample of a study of OX40 agonist ivuxolimab in advanced cancers. This table comes from immunoSEQ multiplex PCR, and its TCRdb copy is limited to in-frame clones, with some not included. The repertoire consists of around 79,000 clones, with 80% to 95% occurring once and the leading ten covering about 9.1%. Sample: CD4+ or CD8+ T cells sorted from blood, taken in a trial of the OX40 agonist ivuxolimab. These receptors were obtained from an adult with an advanced solid tumor such as melanoma, head and neck, liver or kidney cancer. The CDR3 runs from the conserved cysteine through the conserved F or W. Each record gives: V gene, D gene, J gene, clone size, CDR3 DNA, CDR3 protein. A D gene is named only where the DNA matches it firmly. Only part of the rows carry a size: once, few, many, or a class if the clone is expanded.

>TRBV11-2|TRBD1|TRBJ1-6|once
TGTGCCAGCAGCTCGAGCCGGGACAGGGGGCTTAATTCACCCCTCCACTTT
CASSSSRDRGLNSPLHF
>TRBV6-4|TRBD2|TRBJ2-3|NA
TGTGCCAGCAGTGACTCCGGGACTAGCGGGGGGGCAGATACGCAGTATTTT
CASSDSGTSGGADTQYF
>TRBV4-1|NA|TRBJ1-2|NA
TGCGCCAGCAGCCAAGTGATGACAAATCCCCTCTATGGCTACACCTTC
CASSQVMTNPLYGYTF
>TRBV7-5|NA|TRBJ2-7|NA
TGTGCCAGAAGATGGGACAGATCATACTACGAGCAGTACTTC
CARRWDRSYYEQYF
>TRBV9|TRBD1|TRBJ2-7|NA
TGTGCCAGCAGCTTTGGACAGGGGGCGAGGGAGCAGTACTTC
CASSFGQGAREQYF
>TRBV27|NA|TRBJ2-5|NA
TGTGCCAGCAGTTTATCTAGGGCCAGGGAGACCCAGTACTTC
CASSLSRARETQYF
>TRBV27|NA|TRBJ1-4|NA
TGTGCCAGCAGTTTCCGGCGGCCCCCAACTAATGAAAAACTGTTTTTT
CASSFRRPPTNEKLFF
>TRBV14|TRBD1|TRBJ2-7|NA
TGTGCCAGCAGCCGGACAGGGCTTCCCTACGAGCAGTACTTC
CASSRTGLPYEQYF
>TRBV5-4|NA|TRBJ1-2|once
TGTGCCAGCAGCTTGGCCGATGAGTGGGTTCGGGGCTATGGCTACACCTTC
CASSLADEWVRGYGYTF
>TRBV7-7|NA|TRBJ2-7|once
TGTGCCAGCAGCCCCAAGGGGGGGTACGAGCAGTACTTC
CASSPKGGYEQYF
>TRBV10-2|NA|TRBJ2-7|NA
TGCGCCAGCAGGGCGGGCTCGAACGAGCAGTACTTC
CASRAGSNEQYF
>TRBV7-3|NA|TRBJ2-2|NA
TGTGCCAGCAGCCTGGGACCGTACACCGGGGAGCTGTTTTTT
CASSLGPYTGELFF
>TRBV6-1|NA|TRBJ1-3|NA
TGTGCCAGCAGTGAATTGCGGGGCCCAAACTCTGGAAACACCATATATTTT
CASSELRGPNSGNTIYF
>TRBV6-1|NA|TRBJ2-1|once
TGTGCCAGCAGTTATGGGCTGCTTAAGTTCTTC
CASSYGLLKFF
>TRBV2|NA|TRBJ2-3|NA
TGTGCCAGCAGTGAAGCTGGGCTGGGAACGAGCACAGATACGCAGTATTTT
CASSEAGLGTSTDTQYF
>TRBV19|TRBD2|TRBJ2-7|NA
TGTGCCAGTAGTATAGGGGTAGCGGGGGGGAGACTCTCCTACGAGCAGTACTTC
CASSIGVAGGRLSYEQYF
>TRBV11-2|NA|TRBJ2-1|NA
TGTGCCAGCAGCTCCTATGAGCAGTTCTTC
CASSSYEQFF
>TRBV2|NA|TRBJ2-7|NA
TGTGCCAGCAGTGACCCTCTAGCGCCCGGCTCCTACGAGCAGTACTTC
CASSDPLAPGSYEQYF
>TRBV6-1|NA|TRBJ1-5|NA
TGTGCCAGCAGTGATCCCGAGAATCAGCCCCAGCATTTT
CASSDPENQPQHF
>TRBV11-2|NA|TRBJ2-2|NA
TGTGCCAGCAGCTCCTGGGCCGGGGAGCTGTTTTTT
CASSSWAGELFF
>TRBV13|NA|TRBJ2-6|NA
TGTGCCAGCAGCTCACAGGTATACTCTGGGGCCAACGTCCTGACTTTC
CASSSQVYSGANVLTF
>TRBV2|NA|TRBJ2-3|NA
TGTGCTCAACGTAGGGGCACAGATACGCAGTATTTT
CAQRRGTDTQYF
>TRBV9|TRBD2|TRBJ2-1|NA
TGTGCCAGCAGCGTCGGCGGGGGGGCCTACAATGAGCAGTTCTTC
CASSVGGGAYNEQFF
>TRBV6-6|TRBD2|TRBJ2-1|NA
TGTGCCAGCAGTTACTTAGGCGGGGGGGCCCTTGAGCAGTTCTTC
CASSYLGGGALEQFF
>TRBV10-1|TRBD2|TRBJ2-3|once
TGCGCCAGCAGTGACCTAGCGGGGGGGCTGATAGATACGCAGTATTTT
CASSDLAGGLIDTQYF
>TRBV7-3|TRBD2|TRBJ2-5|NA
TGTGCCAGCAGCTCTACTAGCGGGCCTCGGGAGACCCAGTACTTC
CASSSTSGPRETQYF
>TRBV29-1|TRBD2|TRBJ2-7|NA
TGCAGCGCGGCGGGAGGGGCGCGCGAGCAGTACTTC
CSAAGGAREQYF
>TRBV7-3|TRBD1|TRBJ1-6|few
TGTGCCAGCAGCTTCGGGACAGGGGGAAATTCACCCCTCCACTTT
CASSFGTGGNSPLHF